The 20 T cell receptor beta chains below all came from one sample that was sequenced in a study of T-cell memory formation after mild COVID-19. TCRdb reanalysed the 5' RACE reads using MiXCR and keeps one entry per CDR3 protein. The data contain about 290,000 distinct CDR3 sequences, roughly 15% of them singletons. Material: PBMCs or a T cell subset sorted from them (not recorded which). The origin of the receptors is a man aged 18 to 30 who had mild COVID-19 (a few samples of this study predate the infection). Cell type and time point are not known.

As for this clonotype: Germline is not matched at one junction end, which may reflect a read error. J is TRBJ2-7 and V is TRBV11-2; possible D gene TRBD1, 6 bases. This CDR3 contains 15 residues. The germline CDR1 and CDR2 sequences are SGHAT and FQNNGV. This chain's CDR3 is CARSLDLLQGLEQYF. Written as DNA, the CDR3 is TGTGCCAGAAGCTTAGACCTTTTACAGGGCCTGGAGCAGTACTTC.

This clonotype was counted ten times or more. The chain uses TRBV5-1 and TRBJ2-5, with D maybe TRBD1 (6 bases). V lost 0 bases to trimming and J lost 7 bases, with 13 bases between them. The CDR3 spans 14 residues. CDR1 and CDR2 (germline): SGHRS, YFSETQ. The CDR3 reads CASSLDTARGTQYF. The DNA for the CDR3 is TGCGCCAGCAGCTTGGACACGGCCAGGGGGACCCAGTACTTC.

At least ten counts were recorded for this clonotype. The rearrangement links TRBV7-3 to TRBJ1-3, with 7 bases matching TRBD1. The CDR3 is made up of 13 amino acids. Germline-derived CDR1 and CDR2 are SGHTA and FQGTGA. Trimming at V came to 4 bases and at J to 4 bases, leaving 1 base not matched to a gene. DNA for the CDR3: TGTGCCAGCAGCTCGGGACAGGGAAACACCATATATTTT. This codes for CASSSGQGNTIYF.

This clonotype has just one count. J is TRBJ2-1 and V is TRBV7-3; D might be TRBD2 (6 bases). The germline CDR1 and CDR2 sequences are SGHTA and FQGTGA. The CDR3 covers 13 residues. Trimming removed 5 bases at V and 13 bases at J, with 18 bases between. The CDR3 DNA follows: TGTGCCAGCAGCCCGCGGGACTCCATGAAACAGTTCTTC. Residues: CASSPRDSMKQFF.

The genes are TRBV5-4 and TRBJ1-3, with D possibly matching TRBD1 (5 bases). Trimming took 0 bases from V and 2 from J, leaving 9 bases between them. CDR1 is SGHNT, CDR2 YYREEE, per germline (reference sequence). This CDR3 is built from 15 residues. CDR3 in DNA: TGTGCCAGCAGCTTGGAGTCAGGGCCTGGAAACACCATATATTTT. Translated, it gives CASSLESGPGNTIYF.

The chain employs TRBV20-1 and TRBJ2-7; the match to TRBD1 covers 7 bases. The CDR3 extends over 12 amino acids. After removal of 6 bases from V and 4 bases from J, the junction contained 6 bases not matched to a gene. Germline V gives CDR1 DFQATT, CDR2 SNEGSKA (reference sequence). The CDR3 nucleotides are TGCAGTGCCAAGGGGACAGATTACGAGCAGTACGTC. Translating it yields CSAKGTDYEQYV.

The chain carries TRBV6-2 or TRBV6-3 and TRBJ2-1; D tentatively fits TRBD1 or TRBD2 (6 bases each). This CDR3 is built from 14 residues. Trimming removed 6 bases from V and 4 bases from J, with 13 bases in between. Germline V CDR1 and CDR2: MNHEY, SVGEGT. The CDR3 reads CASRRGAGYNEQFF. As DNA, the CDR3 is TGTGCCAGCAGAAGGGGGGCTGGTTACAATGAGCAGTTCTTC.

This clonotype was detected a few times. This rearrangement joins TRBV6-5 to TRBJ2-3; 7 nucleotides match TRBD2. Germline values: CDR1 MNHEY, CDR2 SVGAGI. The length of the CDR3 is 14 residues. V shed 7 bases and J 1 base; nucleotides not matched to a gene: 5. CDR3 bases: TGTGCCAGCACGAGCGGGGTCGGCACAGATACGCAGTATTTT. The encoded protein is CASTSGVGTDTQYF.

CDR3 in amino acids: CASILSRDRVSEAFF. The CDR3 bases are TGTGCCAGCATCCTATCCCGGGACAGGGTATCTGAAGCTTTCTTT. The rearrangement joins TRBV7-9 to TRBJ1-1, with TRBD1 matching over 9 bases. Germline V gives CDR1 SEHNR, CDR2 FQNEAQ (reference sequence). This CDR3 spans 15 amino acids. With V trimmed by 7 bases and J by 6 bases, 12 bases remained unmatched.

CDR3 sequence (DNA): TGTGCCAGCAGCTTTGCGGGGGACGGAACCCAGTACTTC. It yields the protein CASSFAGDGTQYF. This chain links TRBV7-3 with TRBJ2-5, with 7 positions matching TRBD2. From germline, CDR1 is SGHTA and CDR2 FQGTGA. CDR3 size: 13 residues. J gave up 8 bases and V 3 bases, and 6 bases lay outside the gene matches.

The chain employs TRBV29-1 and TRBJ1-6; perhaps TRBD1 as D (5 bases). The CDR3 length is 15 residues. CDR1 SQVTM and CDR2 ANQGSEA come from the germline V gene. V lost 5 bases and J lost 10, with 21 bases in between. The DNA of the CDR3 is TGCAGCGTTACCCTCTCCCAGGGTACTAACTCACCCCTCCACTTT. Protein: CSVTLSQGTNSPLHF.

The rearrangement links TRBV20-1 to TRBJ2-7; 10 bases match TRBD2. J lost 6 bases, V lost 6 bases, and 5 bases had no gene match. This CDR3 has 12 residues. CDR1 and CDR2 (germline): DFQATT, SNEGSKA (reference sequence). This chain's CDR3 is CSAVAGGSEQYF. In nucleotides, the CDR3 is TGCAGTGCCGTAGCGGGGGGTAGCGAGCAGTACTTC.

The gene calls are TRBV4-2 and TRBJ2-5; D assignment may be TRBD1 or TRBD2 (6 bases each). The germline CDR1 and CDR2 sequences are LGHNA and YNFKEQ. V was pared by 3 bases and J by 1 base, with 12 bases between. This CDR3 has 15 amino acids. The CDR3 DNA reads as TGTGCCAGCAGCCAGAGGGGGGAGACCCAAGAGACCCAGTACTTC. Protein product: CASSQRGETQETQYF.

The chain employs TRBV20-1 and TRBJ1-3; TRBD1 matches at 7 bases. The ends lost 6 bases at V and 2 bases at J; junction bases unmatched: 4. The CDR3 runs 13 residues. CDR1 is DFQATT and CDR2 is SNEGSKA in the germline V gene (reference sequence). CDR3 DNA sequence: TGCAGTGCCGGTCAGGGGGCTGGAAACACCATATATTTT. Residues: CSAGQGAGNTIYF.

This clonotype occurred many times. This chain links TRBV4-2 with TRBJ2-1; TRBD2 matches at 11 bases. There are 16 residues in the CDR3. Germline V gene lookup returns CDR1 LGHNA and CDR2 YNFKEQ. With 4 bases clipped from V and 4 bases from J, the junction kept 6 bases outside the gene matches. The CDR3 loop reads CASSLETSGEYNEQFF. The CDR3 nucleotides are TGTGCCAGCAGCCTTGAGACTAGCGGGGAATACAATGAGCAGTTCTTC.

This clonotype has only a few counts. The CDR3 reads CASSPLGAGADTQYF. CDR3 DNA: TGTGCCAGCAGTCCGCTCGGAGCGGGGGCAGATACGCAGTATTTT. The chain is built from TRBV12-3 or TRBV12-4 and TRBJ2-3, with 8 positions matching TRBD2. V was pared by 5 bases and J by 4 bases, with 8 bases of the junction left unmatched. CDR3 length: 15 residues.

This clonotype was found a few times. The chain has TRBV7-8 and TRBJ2-5; TRBD2 aligns across 10 bases. V was pared by 1 base and J by 1 base, with 6 bases of the junction left unmatched. Looked up from germline, CDR1 is SGHVS and CDR2 is FQNEAQ. CDR3 length equals 17 residues. CDR3 bases: TGTGCCAGCAGCTTAGTGGTAGCGGGGGGCTCCCAAGAGACCCAGTACTTC. It translates to CASSLVVAGGSQETQYF.

V gene TRBV20-1 combines with J gene TRBJ2-7; a possible D gene is TRBD2 (5 bases). V was pared by 6 bases and J by 0 bases, with 15 bases between. Germline V gene data show CDR1 as DFQATT and CDR2 as SNEGSKA (reference sequence). The CDR3 has 14 amino acids. CDR3 residues: CSAAEGSTSYEQYV. DNA for the CDR3: TGCAGTGCGGCCGAGGGCAGTACCTCCTACGAGCAGTACGTC.

This clonotype has a count of ten or more. V is TRBV7-8 and J is TRBJ2-4, with TRBD1 identical over 10 bases. Trimming took 2 bases from V and 5 from J; bases not matched to a gene: 6. In germline, CDR1 is SGHVS, CDR2 FQNEAQ. The CDR3 covers 16 residues. Written as DNA, the CDR3 is TGTGCCAGCAGCTTAACTCATGGACAGGGGGAAAACATTCAGTACTTC. Encoded protein: CASSLTHGQGENIQYF. The whole variable domain, remainder taken from reference TRBV7-8 and TRBJ2-4, is GAGVSQSPRYKVAKRGQDVALRCDPISGHVSLFWYQQALGQGPEFLTYFQNEAQLDKSGLPSDRFFAERPEGSVSTLKIQRTQQEDSAVYLCASSLTHGQGENIQYFGAGTRLSVL.

This sequence joins TRBV12-5 and TRBJ2-5; D is perhaps TRBD1 (5 bases). Germline V gene sequence: CDR1 LGHNT, CDR2 FRNRAP. V lost 5 bases, J lost 2 bases, and 9 bases lay in between. This CDR3 region has 13 residues. The CDR3 coding sequence is TGTGCTAGTGGTGCCGACAGTCAAGAGACCCAGTACTTC. Translated: CASGADSQETQYF.